This TCR beta chain was found in a study of CD8 T cell repertoires and HIV-1 epitope variants. Across the whole study: Separate wells received one of Twenty-five Gag or Nef variant peptides. Cultures ran 10 days, with IL-2, IL-7 and IL-15 added on days 3 and 7. Control wells had CMV/EBV/flu peptides, negative Ebola AY9, or no peptide.

Sequencing of TCR beta CDR3 used immunoSEQ survey depth. Method: immunoSEQ multiplex PCR; TCRdb's copy keeps in-frame clones and lacks some. The table lists 3,000 to 4,500 clones, around two thirds of them singletons, with around 46% in the top ten. As to this clone: Antigen: not known.

The material sequenced was cultured CD8+ T cells derived from PBMCs. The sequence was collected from a male donor with HIV.

The chain's CDR3 is CASSSRDVNTEAFF. CDR3 bases: TGTGCCAGCAGTTCCCGGGACGTGAACACTGAAGCTTTCTTT. The genes are TRBV28 and TRBJ1-1; TRBD1 might be the D (5 bases). The CDR3 runs 14 residues. V was cut by 4 bases and J by 0 bases, with 9 bases left in between. CDR1 is MDHEN and CDR2 is SYDVKM in the germline V gene.